The 32 T cell receptor beta chains in this list originate from one sample, sequenced in a study of Graves' ophthalmopathy and Graves' hyperthyroidism. Amplified material comprised TCR beta CDR3 regions derived from RNA transcripts. First-round RT-PCR relied on HTBI primers, and a second-round multiplex PCR came next. TCRdb passed the multiplex PCR reads through MiXCR, listing each CDR3 protein once. This sample has over 150,000 distinct CDR3 sequences, with less than 45% found just once. The sequenced material came from peripheral blood. The receptors stem from a woman between 40 and 50 years old with Graves' ophthalmopathy.

The V gene is TRBV27, the J gene TRBJ2-7, with unresolved D. The CDR3 spans 15 residues. In germline, CDR1 is MNHEY, CDR2 SMNVEV (reference sequence). The ends were cut back, 1 base at V and 1 base at J, with 11 bases in the middle. DNA for the CDR3: TGTGCCAGCAGTTTATTCGCGCAGGAATCCTACGAGCAGTACTTC. It specifies CASSLFAQESYEQYF.

This clonotype was counted once. CDR3 in amino acids: CASSVSGIEQYF. In DNA form, the CDR3 reads TGTGCCAGTAGTGTCTCGGGCATCGAGCAGTACTTC. The rearrangement joins TRBV19 to TRBJ2-7; D is undetermined. Germline CDR1 is LNHDA and CDR2 is SQIVND (reference sequence). The CDR3 runs to 12 residues. Trimming stripped 5 bases from V and 6 bases from J, with 11 bases between. Based on the CDR3 plus reference TRBV19 and TRBJ2-7, the full variable domain is DGGITQSPKYLFRKEGQNVTLSCEQNLNHDAMYWYRQDPGQGLRLIYYSQIVNDFQKGDIAEGYSVSREKKESFPLTVTSAQKNPTAFYLCASSVSGIEQYFGPGTRLTVT.

V is TRBV4-2 and J is TRBJ2-5; TRBD1 agrees at 8 bases. The V segment lost 2 bases and the J segment 0 bases; nucleotides outside the gene matches: 2. The length of the CDR3 is 15 residues. CDR1 is LGHNA, CDR2 YNFKEQ, per germline. CDR3 residues: CASSQSTGDQETQYF. The CDR3 region has the DNA TGTGCCAGCAGCCAATCGACAGGGGACCAAGAGACCCAGTACTTC.

This clonotype was detected ten times or more. This sequence joins TRBV28 and TRBJ2-5; D ambiguous. The V and J ends lost 3 bases and 1 base respectively, with 6 bases between them. The CDR3 loop spans 13 amino acids. CDR1 is MDHEN and CDR2 is SYDVKM in the germline V gene. CDR3 sequence reads: CASSLNSQETQYF. The CDR3 DNA reads TGTGCCAGCAGTTTGAACAGCCAAGAGACCCAGTACTTC. Full variable domain (rest looked up from reference TRBV28 and TRBJ2-5): DVKVTQSSRYLVKRTGEKVFLECVQDMDHENMFWYRQDPGLGLRLIYFSYDVKMKEKGDIPEGYSVSREKKERFSLILESASTNQTSMYLCASSLNSQETQYFGPGTRLLVL.

This clonotype has a count of ten or more. This rearrangement joins TRBV3-1 to TRBJ1-2; TRBD1 matches 7 bases. CDR1 is LGHDT and CDR2 is YNNKEL in the germline V gene (reference sequence). This CDR3 is 15 amino acids long. V was pared by 5 bases and J by 4 bases, with 10 bases of the junction left unmatched. CDR3 region: CASSAQRQGGYGYTF. The CDR3 region has the DNA TGTGCCAGCAGCGCTCAAAGACAGGGTGGCTATGGCTACACCTTC.

This clonotype was seen many times. This chain links TRBV30 with TRBJ1-5; TRBD1 matches at 9 bases. Germline-derived CDR1 and CDR2 are GTSNPN and SVGIG (reference sequence). The ends lost 2 bases at V and 4 bases at J; junction bases unmatched: 3. This CDR3 has 14 amino acids. The CDR3 region has the DNA TGTGCCTGGAGTTCCGGACAGGGGAATCAGCCCCAGCATTTT. This codes for CAWSSGQGNQPQHF.

This clonotype came up many times. The chain has TRBV7-8 and TRBJ1-1; D gene ambiguous. Trimming took 5 bases from V and 0 from J, leaving 7 bases between them. The CDR3 spans 13 residues. The germline gives CDR1 SGHVS, CDR2 FQNEAQ. In DNA, the CDR3 is TGTGCCAGCAGCACCGGTATGAACACTGAAGCTTTCTTT. Protein: CASSTGMNTEAFF.

The V call is TRBV6-2 or TRBV6-3, the J call TRBJ2-7; D not certain. V was pared by 4 bases and J by 4 bases, with 8 bases between. CDR3 length: 12 residues. Germline-derived CDR1 and CDR2 are MNHEY and SVGEGT. CDR3 sequence (DNA): TGTGCCAGCAGTTCGACCAAATACGAGCAGTACTTC. Translating gives CASSSTKYEQYF.

This clonotype occurred a few times. The chain has TRBV6-1 and TRBJ2-5; 7 bases are a match to TRBD2. Germline loops: CDR1 MNHNS, CDR2 SASEGT. V trimming: 6 bases; J trimming: 3 bases; junction bases outside the gene matches: 10. The CDR3 length is 15 residues. CDR3 DNA: TGTGCCAGCAGCCGTAGGGGAGGGAATGAAGAGACCCAGTACTTC. Translation: CASSRRGGNEETQYF.

The J gene is TRBJ2-3, the V gene TRBV6-1, with 13 bases identical to TRBD2. This CDR3 spans 13 amino acids. CDR1 is MNHNS, CDR2 SASEGT, per germline. The J segment lost 10 bases and the V segment lost 6 bases, leaving 4 bases of the junction unmatched. The CDR3 reads CASSTGLAGPQYF. The CDR3 DNA is TGTGCCAGCAGCACGGGACTAGCGGGACCGCAGTATTTT.

This clonotype was found many times. The CDR3 DNA reads TGTGCCAGCACAACAGGATTCAACGGAAACACCATATATTTT. It codes for CASTTGFNGNTIYF. The gene calls are TRBV6-1 and TRBJ1-3, with D possibly TRBD1 on 5 matching bases. Deletions cut 7 bases from V and 4 bases from J, with 14 bases between. From germline, CDR1 is MNHNS and CDR2 SASEGT. The CDR3 is 14 amino acids.

This clonotype was detected ten times or more. The J gene is TRBJ2-2, the V gene TRBV12-3 or TRBV12-4; perhaps TRBD2 as D (5 bases). The CDR3 has 11 amino acids. V was shortened by 6 bases and J by 10 bases, with 9 bases between the two germline ends. The CDR3 reads CASSPGEELFF. The CDR3 DNA is TGTGCCAGCAGCCCCGGGGAGGAGCTGTTTTTT.

This clonotype was seen many times. This rearrangement joins TRBV6-6 to TRBJ1-1; TRBD1 might be the D (5 bases). The germline gives CDR1 MNHNY, CDR2 SVGAGI (reference sequence). CDR3 length: 15 residues. With 4 bases removed from V and 0 bases from J, the gap between germline ends came to 12 bases. This CDR3 is CASSSGRMMNTEAFF. CDR3 bases: TGTGCCAGCAGTTCGGGACGGATGATGAACACTGAAGCTTTCTTT.

This chain joins TRBV6-1 and TRBJ1-5; TRBD1 might be the D (6 bases). V lost 6 bases and J 3 bases, leaving 15 bases between the germline ends. Germline-derived CDR1 and CDR2 are MNHNS and SASEGT. The CDR3 extends over 15 amino acids. The CDR3 loop reads CASRTGRDINQPQHF. CDR3 DNA sequence: TGTGCCAGCAGGACAGGACGGGATATCAATCAGCCCCAGCATTTT.

This clonotype appeared a single time. The chain employs TRBV7-6 and TRBJ1-1, with TRBD1 matching over 7 bases. CDR1 SGHVS and CDR2 FNYEAQ come from the germline V gene. CDR3 length: 15 residues. With V trimmed by 5 bases and J by 0 bases, 6 bases remained unmatched. The CDR3 coding sequence is TGTGCCAGCAGCGTTACCGGGACAGTGAACACTGAAGCTTTCTTT. It codes for CASSVTGTVNTEAFF.

This rearrangement joins TRBV6-1 to TRBJ1-6, with 8 bases that match TRBD1. J lost 7 bases, V lost 5 bases, and 4 bases had no gene match. Germline V lookup: CDR1 MNHNS, CDR2 SASEGT. The CDR3 totals 14 residues. The CDR3 region has the DNA TGTGCCAGCAGTCAGGGGGCAGAGAATTCACCCCTCCACTTT. Translated, it gives CASSQGAENSPLHF.

This chain links TRBV29-1 with TRBJ2-7, with no clear D. The CDR3 is 12 amino acids. CDR1 SQVTM and CDR2 ANQGSEA come from the germline V gene. V lost 5 bases and J 2 bases, leaving 10 bases between the germline ends. CDR3 DNA: TGCAGCGTTACGGTTCAGGCCTACGAGCAGTACTTC. Translated: CSVTVQAYEQYF.

There are many counts of this clonotype. The rearrangement joins TRBV12-3 or TRBV12-4 to TRBJ1-2, with 7 bases lining up with TRBD1. V gave up 4 bases and J gave up 8 bases; unmatched junction bases: 7. This CDR3 is 13 amino acids long. The CDR3 DNA sequence: TGTGCCAGCAGTTCCCGACAGGGAAGGGGCTACACCTTC. Protein product: CASSSRQGRGYTF.

The CDR3 sequence: CASSWGGDSYSPLHF. CDR3 DNA: TGTGCCAGCAGTTGGGGGGGGGACTCATATTCACCCCTCCACTTT. The V gene is TRBV28, the J gene TRBJ1-6; possible D gene TRBD1, 5 bases. The germline gives CDR1 MDHEN, CDR2 SYDVKM. The germline V and J ends were trimmed by 4 bases and 8 bases, with 15 bases remaining between them. The CDR3 contains 15 residues.

This chain connects TRBV12-3 or TRBV12-4 to TRBJ1-1, with TRBD1 identical over 8 bases. Trimming removed 6 bases from V and 7 bases from J; junction bases left unmatched: 10. CDR3 size: 14 residues. CDR3 DNA sequence: TGTGCCAGCAGCATCAGGACAGGGTTTAATGAAGCTTTCTTT. It is translated as CASSIRTGFNEAFF.

This clonotype was observed at least ten times. The J gene is TRBJ1-2, the V gene TRBV10-3, with TRBD1 matching over 7 bases. Germline assignment: CDR1 ENHRY and CDR2 SYGVKD. The CDR3 is 14 amino acids. Unmatched junction bases numbered 7, after V lost 5 bases and J lost 4 bases. CDR3 sequence: CAISFGQGGYGYTF. DNA for the CDR3: TGTGCCATCAGTTTCGGCCAGGGGGGCTATGGCTACACCTTC.

This clonotype was found many times. The chain has TRBV7-2 and TRBJ1-2, with D hard to call. The CDR3 has 13 amino acids. V shed 5 bases and J shed 4 bases, with 11 bases lying between them. Germline V CDR1 and CDR2: SGHTA, FQGNSA. For the CDR3, the DNA is TGTGCCAGCAGCCGAGACGGGGTCTATGGCTACACCTTC. Encoded protein: CASSRDGVYGYTF.

This clonotype was recorded at least ten times. One junction end disagrees with the germline gene, perhaps due to a read error. The rearrangement uses TRBV11-2 and TRBJ1-5; D is possibly TRBD1 (6 bases). The CDR3 is 15 residues long. Germline lookup yields CDR1 SGHAT and CDR2 FQNNGV. The CDR3 loop is CASSVDYGGGKPQHF. In DNA form, the CDR3 reads TGTGCCAGCAGCGTAGATTACGGGGGCGGGAAGCCCCAGCATTTT.

The V gene is TRBV20-1, the J gene TRBJ2-7; 10 bases match TRBD2. Per the germline V gene, CDR1 is DFQATT and CDR2 is SNEGSKA (reference sequence). The CDR3 spans 14 residues. The ends lost 4 bases at V and 5 bases at J; junction bases unmatched: 8. The CDR3 coding sequence is TGCAGTGCTACCTTAATAGCGGGAGGCCACGAGCAGTACTTC. Translation gives CSATLIAGGHEQYF.

This clonotype was counted ten times or more. This rearrangement joins TRBV4-2 to TRBJ2-7, with 8 positions matching TRBD2. The CDR3 sequence is 17 residues long. Germline-derived CDR1 and CDR2 are LGHNA and YNFKEQ. Losses at the gene ends were 0 bases for V and 0 bases for J; bases not matched to a gene: 7. In DNA form, the CDR3 reads TGTGCCAGCAGCCAAGAGAGGAATAGCGGGAACTCCTACGAGCAGTACTTC. Its protein is CASSQERNSGNSYEQYF.

At least ten counts were recorded for this clonotype. The genes are TRBV6-2 or TRBV6-3 and TRBJ1-1; maybe TRBD1 (5 bases). This CDR3 is built from 15 residues. Germline V gene sequence: CDR1 MNHEY, CDR2 SVGEGT. Trimming left V 7 bases short and J 5 bases short, with 20 bases between. The DNA of the CDR3 is TGTGCCAGCACCGAACCGGGACTTGGCCGGACTGAAGCTTTCTTT. Its translation: CASTEPGLGRTEAFF.

This clonotype was counted many times. One base away lies a much larger clone, so this may be a sequencing read error. The chain has TRBV28 and TRBJ1-1; no firm D call. Between the trimmed V and J ends, which lost 4 bases and 5 bases, there was a span of 17 bases. Looked up from germline, CDR1 is MDHEN and CDR2 is SYDVKM. The length of the CDR3 is 15 residues. CDR3 in amino acids: CASSSDRGGWTEAFF. The CDR3, as DNA: TGTGCCAGCAGTTCTGATCGCGGAGGGTGGACTGAAGCTTTCTTT.

This clonotype was counted ten times or more. The chain joins TRBV7-2 to TRBJ2-7, with D perhaps TRBD2 (5 bases). Germline-derived CDR1 and CDR2 are SGHTA and FQGNSA. The CDR3 runs 15 residues. The V and J ends lost 3 bases and 6 bases respectively, with 18 bases between them. The CDR3 here is CASSLGPWAAGEQYF. DNA of the CDR3: TGTGCCAGCAGCTTGGGTCCCTGGGCGGCGGGCGAGCAGTACTTC.

Concerning this clonotype itself: The conserved phenylalanine or tryptophan is not found at the CDR3 terminus, so this likely reflects a read error. The rearrangement links TRBV6-1 to TRBJ2-7; weak D call: TRBD1 (5 bases). Trimming removed 2 bases at V and 6 bases at J, with 8 bases between. CDR3 length equals 12 residues. Per germline, CDR1 MNHNS and CDR2 SASEGT. The CDR3 DNA follows: TGTGCCAGCAGTGAAAATCAGGGCGAGCAGTACCTC. It specifies CASSENQGEQYL.

The chain combines TRBV7-3 with TRBJ2-7; no definite D call. Trimming shortened V by 2 bases and J by 5 bases, and 10 bases separated the two germline ends. This CDR3 contains 13 residues. From germline, CDR1 is SGHTA and CDR2 FQGTGA. The CDR3 nucleotides are TGTGCCAGCAGCTTATTACCGTTCCACGAGCAGTACTTC. Its translation is CASSLLPFHEQYF.

This clonotype was counted many times. The chain links TRBV4-2 to TRBJ1-2, with 12 bases fitting TRBD1. Per germline, CDR1 LGHNA and CDR2 YNFKEQ. There are 17 residues in the CDR3. Trimming took 2 bases from V and 4 from J; bases not matched to a gene: 8. The CDR3 bases are TGTGCCAGCAGCCAAACCGGGACAGGGGGCGCGAGCTATGGCTACACCTTC. It specifies CASSQTGTGGASYGYTF.

The sample holds many counts of this clonotype. The CDR3 DNA follows: TGTGCCAGCAGCCGCGGACAGGGACGTCACGACGAGCAGTACTTC. Translating it yields CASSRGQGRHDEQYF. The chain couples TRBV6-5 to TRBJ2-7; 8 bases fit TRBD1. CDR3 length equals 15 residues. Germline-derived CDR1 and CDR2 are MNHEY and SVGAGI. V was pared by 6 bases and J by 5 bases, with 12 bases of the junction left unmatched.